This TCR beta chain comes out of a study of T cells after yellow fever vaccination. Regarding the study as a whole: A faster peak, day 5 versus 15, was reached by the weaker secondary response. Once the booster was given, most primary-vaccination clones reappeared, at roughly 96% for CD4 and more than 85% for CD8. A small proportion of clonotypes was detected in both the CD4 and CD8 compartments.

Concerning this clonotype: What it recognizes is unknown.

In making TCR cDNA, 5'RACE template switching added a universal primer site and UMIs to it. TCRdb processed the 5' RACE reads anew with MiXCR; each CDR3 protein has one entry. Of approximately 330,000 distinct CDR3 sequences in the sample, around 13% are singletons; the top ten hold 3.2%. Germline-derived CDR1 and CDR2 are LGHNA and YNFKEQ. The J segment lost 7 bases and the V segment lost 0 bases, leaving 10 bases of the junction unmatched. CDR3 length: 16 residues. The sequence was obtained from a man between 18 and 35 years old who received the YFV17D yellow fever vaccine. The source material was CD4+ T cells sorted from PBMCs, sampled 15 days after the yellow fever booster vaccination. V usage is TRBV4-2 and J usage is TRBJ2-5, with 8 bases lining up with TRBD1. CDR3 region: CASSQEGQGAHGTQYF. CDR3 in DNA: TGTGCCAGCAGCCAAGAGGGGCAGGGGGCTCATGGGACCCAGTACTTC.